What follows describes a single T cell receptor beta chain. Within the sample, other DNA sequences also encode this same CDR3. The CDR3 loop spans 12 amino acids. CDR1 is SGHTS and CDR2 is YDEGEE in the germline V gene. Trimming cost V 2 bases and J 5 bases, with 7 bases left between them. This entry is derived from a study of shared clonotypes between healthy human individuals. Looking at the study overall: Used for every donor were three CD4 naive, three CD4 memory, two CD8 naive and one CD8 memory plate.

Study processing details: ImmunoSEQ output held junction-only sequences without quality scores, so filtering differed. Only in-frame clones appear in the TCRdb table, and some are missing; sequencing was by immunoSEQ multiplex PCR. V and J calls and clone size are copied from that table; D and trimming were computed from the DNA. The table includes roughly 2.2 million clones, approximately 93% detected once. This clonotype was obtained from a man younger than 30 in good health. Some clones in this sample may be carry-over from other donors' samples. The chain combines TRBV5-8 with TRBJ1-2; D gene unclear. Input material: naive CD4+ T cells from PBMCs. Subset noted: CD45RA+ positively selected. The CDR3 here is CASSFDPYGYTF. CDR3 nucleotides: TGTGCCAGCAGCTTTGATCCGTATGGCTACACCTTC.